These 7 T cell receptor beta chains share one sample of origin, sequenced in a study of TIL therapy for anti-PD-1-resistant metastatic lung cancer (dated by TCRdb to about 2021). The label giving this sample's time point can be read as: pre-treatment sample, taken before nivolumab and TIL therapy. TCR beta CDR3 regions were amplified from genomic DNA by bias-controlled multiplex PCR with the immunoSEQ v3 hsTCRB kit. TCRdb limited this immuneACCESS table to in-frame rearrangements with V and J called. A share of clones is missing; checked studies link under half to unresolved V genes, and the rest is unexplained. Recorded for this sample are about 60,000 clones; about two thirds of them occurred a single time. Of the sample, 6.6% is held by the ten largest clones. Source: blood, taken at baseline. The receptor set was obtained from a person aged 25 to 85 with non-small cell lung cancer.

V and J are TRBV7-9 and TRBJ2-7; TRBD1 or TRBD2 may be the D gene (5 bases each). Trimming cost V 3 bases and J 2 bases, with 11 bases left between them. This CDR3 is built from 14 residues. Germline loops: CDR1 SEHNR, CDR2 FQNEAQ (reference sequence). The chain's CDR3 is CASSFWDRPYEQYF. CDR3 DNA: TGTGCCAGCAGCTTTTGGGACCGGCCCTACGAGCAGTACTTC.

This clone was detected only a few times. The genes are TRBV5-4 and TRBJ2-2, with D tentatively TRBD2 (6 bases). The CDR3 consists of 17 residues. Germline CDR1 is SGHNT and CDR2 is YYREEE (reference sequence). V lost 4 bases to trimming and J lost 3 bases, with 19 bases between them. CDR3: CASSPIGAGPYTGELFF. As DNA, the CDR3 is TGTGCCAGCAGCCCAATCGGGGCGGGGCCTTACACCGGGGAGCTGTTTTTT.

This clone appeared a few times. CDR3 DNA: TGTGCCAGTAGTATCCGCGGTGCTCCCGTTGAAGCTTTCTTT. Translation: CASSIRGAPVEAFF. J is TRBJ1-1 and V is TRBV19; D not resolved. Trimming removed 3 bases from V and 7 bases from J, with 15 bases in between. The germline CDR1 and CDR2 sequences are LNHDA and SQIVND (reference sequence). The CDR3 has 14 residues. Combining the CDR3 with reference TRBV19 and TRBJ1-1 gives the whole variable domain DGGITQSPKYLFRKEGQNVTLSCEQNLNHDAMYWYRQDPGQGLRLIYYSQIVNDFQKGDIAEGYSVSREKKESFPLTVTSAQKNPTAFYLCASSIRGAPVEAFFGQGTRLTVV.

The table lists this clone with a few counts. One junction end does not reproduce the germline sequence, and a read error may be involved. The rearrangement uses TRBV2 and TRBJ2-7; D possibly corresponds to TRBD1 (6 bases). This CDR3 has 10 residues. The germline gives CDR1 SNHLY, CDR2 FYNNEI. The CDR3 DNA sequence: TGTGCCAGCAGGACAGGCCCTTGGAAATTC. Its protein product is CASRTGPWKF.

About this clone itself: Germline is not matched at one junction end, which may reflect a read error. The genes are TRBV30 and TRBJ2-3, with TRBD2 matching 10 bases. The germline V gene has CDR1 GTSNPN and CDR2 SVGIG (reference sequence). CDR3 length equals 14 residues. The CDR3 DNA sequence: TGTGCCTGGAACCTAGCGGGGGACACACATACGCAGTATTTT. Translating gives CAWNLAGDTHTQYF.

The genes are TRBV19 and TRBJ1-5; D ambiguous. The germline CDR1 and CDR2 sequences are LNHDA and SQIVND (reference sequence). V shed 3 bases and J shed 5 bases, with 14 bases lying between them. CDR3 length: 15 amino acids. CDR3 protein: CASSIEGSNYQPQHF. The CDR3, as DNA: TGTGCCAGTAGTATTGAGGGCAGCAATTATCAGCCCCAGCATTTT.

The CDR3 here is CASSPDRNEQFF. DNA of the CDR3: TGTGCCAGCAGCCCGGACAGAAATGAGCAGTTCTTC. The J gene is TRBJ2-1, the V gene TRBV11-1, with D possibly TRBD1 on 6 matching bases. The V and J ends lost 5 bases and 7 bases respectively, with 9 bases between them. Germline assignment: CDR1 SGHAT and CDR2 FQDESV (reference sequence). This CDR3 spans 12 amino acids.